A single sample is the source of the 20 T cell receptor beta chains below, sequenced in a study of CD8+ T cells in alopecia areata. Following RNA extraction, reverse transcription yielded cDNA that acted as the sequencing template. TCRdb keeps only in-frame clones here, not all; method: immunoSEQ multiplex PCR. This table has fewer than 250,000 clones, 64% appearing once. Regarding treatment: oral pan-JAK inhibitor, 5-10 mg twice daily. The material sequenced was CD4+ T cells sorted from blood, taken between weeks 47 and 50, from a patient treated with tofacitinib. The receptor source for this set is a human donor with alopecia areata.

The V gene is TRBV29-1, the J gene TRBJ2-7; D gene ambiguous. Germline V gives CDR1 SQVTM, CDR2 ANQGSEA. With 4 bases removed from V and 6 bases from J, the gap between germline ends came to 10 bases. The CDR3 has 11 amino acids. As DNA, the CDR3 is TGCAGCGTTGGCCCCCCCCGCGAGCAGTACTTC. Translating it yields CSVGPPREQYF.

V gene TRBV20-1 combines with J gene TRBJ1-2, with D possibly being TRBD1 (5 bases). Trimming removed 1 base from V and 8 bases from J, with 8 bases in between. This CDR3 comprises 11 residues. Germline V lookup: CDR1 DFQATT, CDR2 SNEGSKA (reference sequence). CDR3 protein: CSARAGGGYTF. CDR3 DNA sequence: TGCAGTGCTAGAGCTGGGGGAGGCTACACCTTC.

Note on this clone: The sample has other DNA sequences that encode this CDR3 too. This chain joins TRBV29-1 and TRBJ2-7; TRBD2 matches 7 bases. V was clipped by 7 bases and J by 0 bases; unmatched bases: 0. Germline V lookup: CDR1 SQVTM, CDR2 ANQGSEA. The CDR3 consists of 11 residues. CDR3 sequence reads: CSAGGSYEQYF. DNA of the CDR3: TGCAGCGCGGGGGGCTCCTACGAGCAGTACTTC.

This clone has only a few counts. The chain is built from TRBV11-3 and TRBJ1-1, with D hard to call. Germline loops: CDR1 SGHNT, CDR2 YENEEA. Deletions cut 2 bases from V and 0 bases from J, with 1 base between. The length of the CDR3 is 12 residues. This chain's CDR3 is CASSLMNTEAFF. Written as DNA, the CDR3 is TGTGCCAGCAGCTTAATGAACACTGAAGCTTTCTTT.

This sequence joins TRBV5-1 and TRBJ2-6; possibly TRBD1 for D (6 bases). There are 18 residues in the CDR3. From germline, CDR1 is SGHRS and CDR2 YFSETQ. Trimming removed 0 bases at V and 0 bases at J, with 13 bases between. The CDR3 nucleotides are TGCGCCAGCAGCTTGGGAACAGGGCTGAGCTCTGGGGCCAACGTCCTGACTTTC. Translating gives CASSLGTGLSSGANVLTF.

The V call is TRBV29-1, the J call TRBJ2-3; perhaps TRBD2 as D (5 bases). Trimming shortened V by 5 bases and J by 1 base, and 13 bases separated the two germline ends. Germline lookup yields CDR1 SQVTM and CDR2 ANQGSEA. The CDR3 totals 14 residues. The CDR3 DNA reads as TGCAGCGTTCGGGAACTAGTGGGCACAGATACGCAGTATTTT. Translated, it gives CSVRELVGTDTQYF.

V and J are TRBV5-6 and TRBJ1-6; TRBD1 is a possible D gene (5 bases). The CDR3 has 14 residues. With 4 bases removed from V and 7 bases from J, the gap between germline ends came to 12 bases. The V gene's germline CDR1 is SGHDT and CDR2 YYEEEE. The DNA of the CDR3 is TGTGCCAGCAGCCCCGGGACGGCAAATTCACCCCTCCACTTT. This codes for CASSPGTANSPLHF. Full variable domain (outside the CDR3, taken from reference TRBV5-6 and TRBJ1-6): DAGVTQSPTHLIKTRGQQVTLRCSPKSGHDTVSWYQQALGQGPQFIFQYYEEEERQRGNFPDRFSGHQFPNYSSELNVNALLLGDSALYLCASSPGTANSPLHFGNGTRLTVT.

This rearrangement joins TRBV2 to TRBJ2-1; unclear D gene. CDR1 SNHLY and CDR2 FYNNEI come from the germline V gene. The CDR3 length is 15 residues. V lost 6 bases to trimming and J lost 4 bases, with 16 bases between them. CDR3 coding DNA: TGTGCCAGCAGGTCACAGATTTCGACGTACAATGAGCAGTTCTTC. It is translated as CASRSQISTYNEQFF. Drawing the rest from reference TRBV2 and TRBJ2-1, the complete variable domain is EPEVTQTPSHQVTQMGQEVILRCVPISNHLYFYWYRQILGQKVEFLVSFYNNEISEKSEIFDDQFSVERPDGSNFTLKIRSTKLEDSAMYFCASRSQISTYNEQFFGPGTRLTVL.

This clone came up once. The chain has TRBV9 and TRBJ2-1; 8 nucleotides line up with TRBD2. J was trimmed by 9 bases and V by 0 bases; bases with no gene match: 5. CDR1 and CDR2 from the germline V gene are SGDLS and YYNGEE. CDR3 length equals 14 residues. The CDR3 is CASSVAGGLSEQFF. Written as DNA, the CDR3 is TGTGCCAGCAGCGTAGCGGGGGGGCTAAGTGAGCAGTTCTTC.

This clone has more than one count but fewer than ten. This sequence joins TRBV10-3 and TRBJ2-1; TRBD2 agrees at 8 bases. This CDR3 region has 15 residues. CDR1 and CDR2 from the germline V gene are ENHRY and SYGVKD. J lost 7 bases, V lost 3 bases, and 8 bases had no gene match. The CDR3 protein is CAISDEAGARNEQFF. The CDR3 nucleotides read TGTGCCATCAGTGATGAAGCGGGGGCTCGGAATGAGCAGTTCTTC.

The V call is TRBV9, the J call TRBJ2-5; no clear D. Trimming took off 0 bases at V and 0 bases at J, with 12 bases between the two ends. The CDR3 sequence is 16 residues long. Per the germline V gene, CDR1 is SGDLS and CDR2 is YYNGEE. CDR3 region: CASSVGPAGDQETQYF. The CDR3 nucleotides are TGTGCCAGCAGCGTAGGCCCGGCAGGTGACCAAGAGACCCAGTACTTC.

V usage is TRBV7-8 and J usage is TRBJ1-1; 7 positions match TRBD1. The CDR3 is 16 amino acids. CDR1 and CDR2 (germline): SGHVS, FQNEAQ. The trim removed 4 bases at V and 1 base at J, leaving 9 bases unmatched. The CDR3 loop is CASSSLTGLTNTEAFF. The CDR3 nucleotides are TGTGCCAGCAGCTCGTTGACAGGGCTAACGAACACTGAAGCTTTCTTT.

There are a few counts of this clone. This chain uses TRBV6-6 with TRBJ1-6, with 7 bases that match TRBD1. J lost 4 bases, V lost 5 bases, and 2 bases had no gene match. The CDR3 runs to 14 residues. CDR1 MNHNY and CDR2 SVGAGI come from the germline V gene (reference sequence). The CDR3 loop reads CASSPGQYNSPLHF. The CDR3, as DNA: TGTGCCAGCAGTCCGGGACAGTATAATTCACCCCTCCACTTT.

This clone appeared once. V is TRBV5-1 and J is TRBJ2-3; D remains unclear. Germline CDR1 is SGHRS and CDR2 is YFSETQ. V was pared by 3 bases and J by 4 bases, with 9 bases between. The CDR3 is made up of 13 amino acids. The CDR3 DNA reads TGCGCCAGCAGCTCGGTAAGATCAGATACGCAGTATTTT. Its translation is CASSSVRSDTQYF.

The gene calls are TRBV2 and TRBJ1-2, with 9 positions matching TRBD1. The V and J ends lost 7 bases and 6 bases, in that order; junction bases with no gene match: 6. Germline V gene data show CDR1 as SNHLY and CDR2 as FYNNEI. The CDR3 extends over 13 amino acids. CDR3 nucleotides: TGTGCCAGCATGGACAGGGGAGGGAATGGCTACACCTTC. This sequence encodes CASMDRGGNGYTF.

This rearrangement joins TRBV4-3 to TRBJ1-5, with D uncertain. Germline assignment: CDR1 LGHNA and CDR2 YSLEER. This CDR3 is built from 13 residues. V dropped 0 bases and J dropped 5 bases, with 5 bases sitting between them. CDR3 DNA sequence: TGCGCCAGCAGCCAAGATTTGGATCAGCCCCAGCATTTT. This gives the protein CASSQDLDQPQHF.

In DNA form, the CDR3 reads TGTGCCAGCAGCTCGCCCTACGAGCAGTACTTC. Residues: CASSSPYEQYF. The chain combines TRBV11-1 with TRBJ2-7; no reliable D call. In germline, CDR1 is SGHAT, CDR2 FQDESV (reference sequence). This CDR3 is 11 amino acids long. V lost 4 bases to trimming and J lost 2 bases, with 3 bases between them.

This clone was observed a few times. The rearrangement uses TRBV7-3 and TRBJ2-1, with TRBD2 matching 8 bases. In germline, CDR1 is SGHTA, CDR2 FQGTGA. The length of the CDR3 is 14 residues. The V segment lost 4 bases and the J segment 7 bases; nucleotides outside the gene matches: 6. The DNA of the CDR3 is TGTGCCAGCAGCTCCCCCGGGGGGGTAAATGAGCAGTTCTTC. It codes for CASSSPGGVNEQFF.

The chain carries TRBV29-1 and TRBJ2-7; perhaps TRBD1 as D (6 bases). From germline, CDR1 is SQVTM and CDR2 ANQGSEA. The CDR3 covers 14 residues. V lost 5 bases and J 6 bases, leaving 20 bases between the germline ends. CDR3 loop: CSVTFRTVPFEQYF. CDR3 coding DNA: TGCAGCGTTACGTTCCGGACAGTGCCTTTCGAGCAGTACTTC.

The chain is built from TRBV10-3 and TRBJ1-6; D possibly corresponds to TRBD1 (5 bases). The CDR3 has 13 amino acids. V was trimmed by 11 bases and J by 7 bases, leaving 15 bases between them. The germline V gene has CDR1 ENHRY and CDR2 SYGVKD. The CDR3 DNA is TGTGCCGCCGGAGGGGCTGGGAATTCACCCCTCCACTTT. Translated: CAAGGAGNSPLHF.